The 6 T cell receptor beta chains in this list originate from one sample, sequenced in a study of OX40 agonist ivuxolimab in advanced cancers. Clones were sequenced by immunoSEQ multiplex PCR, and TCRdb holds only the in-frame ones, with some missing. The sample records tens of thousands of clones, roughly 85% being singletons. Specimen: CD4+ or CD8+ T cells sorted from blood, collected in a trial of the OX40 agonist ivuxolimab. These receptors were collected from an adult with an advanced solid tumor such as melanoma, head and neck, liver or kidney cancer.

This chain links TRBV19 with TRBJ2-5; D possibly matches TRBD1 or TRBD2 (6 bases each). The CDR3 totals 17 residues. V was trimmed by 6 bases and J by 1 base, leaving 21 bases between them. Germline V lookup: CDR1 LNHDA, CDR2 SQIVND (reference sequence). CDR3 region: CASRQYGQLASQETQYF. CDR3 DNA sequence: TGTGCCAGTAGACAATACGGACAGCTAGCGAGCCAAGAGACCCAGTACTTC.

The V gene is TRBV18, the J gene TRBJ2-7; possible D gene TRBD1, 5 bases. This CDR3 has 14 residues. V shed 3 bases and J shed 5 bases, with 14 bases lying between them. Germline-derived CDR1 and CDR2 are KGHSH and LQKENI. The CDR3 spells CASSPVSGSHEQYF. The CDR3, as DNA: TGTGCCAGCTCACCCGTTTCAGGGTCCCACGAGCAGTACTTC.

This chain connects TRBV5-4 to TRBJ2-3, with D hard to call. CDR3 length: 13 amino acids. Per germline, CDR1 SGHNT and CDR2 YYREEE (reference sequence). The V end was cut by 5 bases, the J end by 1 base, with 8 bases between. The CDR3 sequence is CASSSYGTDTQYF. The CDR3 bases are TGTGCCAGCAGTAGTTACGGCACAGATACGCAGTATTTT.

This clone was found a few times. This chain joins TRBV2 and TRBJ1-1, with 7 bases fitting TRBD1. CDR1 and CDR2 (germline): SNHLY, FYNNEI. Germline trimming cut 6 bases from V and 4 bases from J; bases unmatched to any gene: 2. This CDR3 contains 12 residues. The CDR3 DNA is TGTGCCAGCAGAAGGACAGGCACTGAAGCTTTCTTT. It encodes CASRRTGTEAFF.

The chain uses TRBV6-5 and TRBJ2-3; 9 bases fit TRBD2. The CDR3 runs to 14 residues. Germline values: CDR1 MNHEY, CDR2 SVGAGI. V lost 8 bases to trimming and J lost 5 bases; unmatched junction nucleotides: 8. CDR3 nucleotide sequence: TGTGCCAGCCGGCTAGCGGGACGGGAAGATACGCAGTATTTT. It is translated as CASRLAGREDTQYF.

This sequence joins TRBV10-3 and TRBJ2-1, with 10 bases fitting TRBD1. Germline lookup yields CDR1 ENHRY and CDR2 SYGVKD. With V trimmed by 6 bases and J by 7 bases, 3 bases remained unmatched. The CDR3 runs 13 residues. This chain's CDR3 is CAISGDRGNEQFF. Here the CDR3 DNA reads TGTGCCATCAGCGGGGACAGGGGAAATGAGCAGTTCTTC.